This T cell receptor (beta chain) was recovered during a study of OX40 agonist ivuxolimab in advanced cancers. Overall study results and limits: Expanded clones were, on average, more numerous in CD8+ T cells than in CD4+.

Germline values: CDR1 LGHNT, CDR2 FRNRAP. V lost 3 bases to trimming and J lost 5 bases, with 4 bases between them. The CDR3 totals 12 residues. Here immunoSEQ multiplex PCR was the method, and the copy in TCRdb shows in-frame clones only, minus some. The profile shows about 83,000 clones, about 90% of them singletons. In regard to this clone: The target antigen is unknown.

This chain joins TRBV12-5 and TRBJ2-2, with unresolved D. This sample comprised CD4+ or CD8+ T cells sorted from blood, obtained in a trial of the OX40 agonist ivuxolimab. The receptor was isolated from an adult with an advanced solid tumor such as melanoma, head and neck, liver or kidney cancer. The CDR3, as DNA: TGTGCTAGTGGTTTTGAAACCGGGGAGCTGTTTTTT. It is translated as CASGFETGELFF. Supplemented by reference TRBV12-5 and TRBJ2-2, the full variable domain reads DARVTQTPRHKVTEMGQEVTMRCQPILGHNTVFWYRQTMMQGLELLAYFRNRAPLDDSGMPKDRFSAEMPDATLATLKIQPSEPRDSAVYFCASGFETGELFFGEGSRLTVL.